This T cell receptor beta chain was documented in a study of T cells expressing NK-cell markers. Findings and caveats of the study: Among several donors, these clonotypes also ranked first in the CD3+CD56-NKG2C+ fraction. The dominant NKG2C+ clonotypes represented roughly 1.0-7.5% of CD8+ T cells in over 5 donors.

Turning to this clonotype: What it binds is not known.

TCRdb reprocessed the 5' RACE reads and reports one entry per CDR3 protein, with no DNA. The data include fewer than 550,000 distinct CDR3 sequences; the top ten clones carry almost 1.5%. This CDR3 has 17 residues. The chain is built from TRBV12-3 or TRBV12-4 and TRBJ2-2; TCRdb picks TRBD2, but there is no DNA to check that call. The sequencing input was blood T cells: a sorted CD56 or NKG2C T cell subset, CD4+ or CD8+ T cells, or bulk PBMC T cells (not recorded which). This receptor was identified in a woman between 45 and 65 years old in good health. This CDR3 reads CASSLSPSGSLTGELFF.